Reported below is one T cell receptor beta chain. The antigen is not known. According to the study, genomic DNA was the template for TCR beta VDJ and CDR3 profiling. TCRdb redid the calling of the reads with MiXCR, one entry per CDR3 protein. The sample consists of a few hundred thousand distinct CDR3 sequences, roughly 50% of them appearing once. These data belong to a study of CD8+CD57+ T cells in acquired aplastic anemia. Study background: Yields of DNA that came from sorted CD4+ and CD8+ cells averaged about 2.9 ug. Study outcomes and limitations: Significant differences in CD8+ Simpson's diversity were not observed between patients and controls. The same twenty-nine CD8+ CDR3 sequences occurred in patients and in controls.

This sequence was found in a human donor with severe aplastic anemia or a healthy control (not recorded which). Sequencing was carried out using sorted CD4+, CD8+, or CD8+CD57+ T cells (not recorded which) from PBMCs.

The CDR3 DNA sequence: TGTGCCATCAGCGACAGGATTGGGGAGCAGTACTTC. It is translated as CAISDRIGEQYF. The chain is built from TRBV10-3 and TRBJ2-7; possibly TRBD1 for D (6 bases). Trimming stripped 6 bases from V and 7 bases from J, with 13 bases between. This CDR3 comprises 12 residues. Germline V gene data show CDR1 as ENHRY and CDR2 as SYGVKD.